These 13 T cell receptor beta chains were all obtained from the same sample, sequenced in a study of cytomegalovirus exposure and HLA in healthy donors. Generated by immunoSEQ multiplex PCR, the TCRdb table keeps only in-frame clones and is missing some. The data contain over 85,000 clones, less than 90% of them seen just once; the ten biggest clones take up 12%. Sequenced sample: PBMCs. These receptors were collected from a woman between 18 and 30 years old in good health and CMV-seropositive.

The chain joins TRBV2 to TRBJ2-1; 13 bases line up with TRBD2. The V segment lost 2 bases and the J segment 4 bases; nucleotides outside the gene matches: 8. This CDR3 contains 18 residues. Germline-derived CDR1 and CDR2 are SNHLY and FYNNEI. CDR3 region: CASSEWRLAGGLYNEQFF. CDR3 bases: TGTGCCAGCAGTGAATGGCGACTAGCGGGGGGACTGTACAATGAGCAGTTCTTC.

The genes are TRBV15 and TRBJ2-5; 8 bases align to TRBD2. Germline CDR1 LNHNV, CDR2 YYDKDF (reference sequence). The CDR3 is 15 residues long. The junction had 7 bases not matched to a gene; V was cut back by 5 bases and J by 2 bases. This chain's CDR3 is CATSPGGGRQETQYF. The CDR3 nucleotides are TGTGCCACCAGCCCGGGGGGGGGTAGGCAAGAGACCCAGTACTTC.

This sequence joins TRBV5-1 and TRBJ2-1; 10 bases line up with TRBD2. Germline trimming cut 1 base from V and 7 bases from J; bases unmatched to any gene: 11. Looked up from germline, CDR1 is SGHRS and CDR2 is YFSETQ. The CDR3 sequence is 17 residues long. CDR3 DNA: TGCGCCAGCAGCTTGAGTGGGGCTAGCGGGGGCTGGAATGAGCAGTTCTTC. This encodes CASSLSGASGGWNEQFF.

The gene calls are TRBV14 and TRBJ2-5; 10 bases align to TRBD1. The J segment lost 1 base and the V segment lost 4 bases, leaving 6 bases of the junction unmatched. The germline V gene encodes CDR1 SGHDN and CDR2 FVKESK. The CDR3 sequence is 16 residues long. In nucleotides, the CDR3 is TGTGCCAGCAGCCGAGACAGGGGGCGCCCCCAAGAGACCCAGTACTTC. As protein: CASSRDRGRPQETQYF.

V gene TRBV7-6 combines with J gene TRBJ1-5; no clear D. V was shortened by 2 bases and J by 3 bases, with 11 bases between the two germline ends. The germline gives CDR1 SGHVS, CDR2 FNYEAQ. The CDR3 has 15 residues. The CDR3 DNA reads as TGTGCCAGCAGCTTAATTTCCGGGTCCAATCAGCCCCAGCATTTT. This encodes CASSLISGSNQPQHF. Variable domain in full (rest from reference TRBV7-6 and TRBJ1-5): GAGVSQSPRYKVTKRGQDVALRCDPISGHVSLYWYRQALGQGPEFLTYFNYEAQQDKSGLPNDRFSAERPEGSISTLTIQRTEQRDSAMYRCASSLISGSNQPQHFGDGTRLSIL.

The genes are TRBV5-1 and TRBJ1-6, with D maybe TRBD1 (5 bases). The length of the CDR3 is 16 residues. CDR1 and CDR2 from the germline V gene are SGHRS and YFSETQ. Trimming shortened V by 0 bases and J by 6 bases, and 13 bases separated the two germline ends. The CDR3 is CASSLDFPGGNSPLHF. The CDR3 DNA reads as TGCGCCAGCAGCTTGGACTTCCCGGGGGGTAATTCACCCCTCCACTTT.

CDR3 DNA sequence: TGTGCCAGCAGCCAAGGGACACAGGGGGGAGAGACCCAGTACTTC. As protein: CASSQGTQGGETQYF. V usage is TRBV14 and J usage is TRBJ2-5, with 8 bases matching TRBD1. CDR1 is SGHDN, CDR2 FVKESK, per germline. The V segment lost 1 base and the J segment 4 bases; nucleotides outside the gene matches: 5. The CDR3 length is 15 residues. Based on the CDR3 plus reference TRBV14 and TRBJ2-5, the full variable domain is EAGVTQFPSHSVIEKGQTVTLRCDPISGHDNLYWYRRVMGKEIKFLLHFVKESKQDESGMPNNRFLAERTGGTYSTLKVQPAELEDSGVYFCASSQGTQGGETQYFGPGTRLLVL.

This chain joins TRBV7-2 and TRBJ1-6; the D gene is possibly TRBD1 (5 bases). Trimming pared 4 bases from V and 10 bases from J, leaving 8 bases between. The CDR3 is made up of 12 amino acids. Germline values: CDR1 SGHTA, CDR2 FQGNSA. CDR3 sequence reads: CASSYPGSPLHF. The CDR3 region has the DNA TGTGCCAGCAGCTACCCAGGGTCACCCCTCCACTTT.

The gene calls are TRBV30 and TRBJ1-1; no clear D. Germline V gene sequence: CDR1 GTSNPN, CDR2 SVGIG (reference sequence). This CDR3 spans 14 amino acids. Trimming removed 0 bases at V and 6 bases at J, with 14 bases between. The CDR3 region has the DNA TGTGCCTGGAGTGTAGGAGCATTATGGGCTGAAGCTTTCTTT. Protein product: CAWSVGALWAEAFF.

The V gene is TRBV10-2, the J gene TRBJ2-3, with D possibly being TRBD2 (7 bases). Germline V gives CDR1 WSHSY, CDR2 SAAADI. This CDR3 is 15 amino acids long. The V and J ends lost 4 bases and 3 bases respectively, with 14 bases between them. The CDR3 region is CASSVGGAGTDTQYF. CDR3 DNA: TGCGCCAGCAGTGTTGGGGGGGCCGGGACAGATACGCAGTATTTT.

This rearrangement joins TRBV5-6 to TRBJ1-2, with D uncertain. Germline V gene lookup returns CDR1 SGHDT and CDR2 YYEEEE. Trimming stripped 2 bases from V and 7 bases from J, with 6 bases between. The CDR3 loop spans 11 amino acids. CDR3 bases: TGTGCCAGCAGCTTCGGGTTTGGCTACACCTTC. This encodes CASSFGFGYTF.

As to this clone: At one end the junction does not follow the germline gene, possibly because of a read error. The CDR3 DNA follows: TGTGCCAGCAGCCCGAGACAGGGGGGCTTC. Translating gives CASSPRQGGF. The genes are TRBV7-6 and TRBJ1-2; 9 nucleotides align to TRBD1. The length of the CDR3 is 10 residues. Germline values: CDR1 SGHVS, CDR2 FNYEAQ.

This chain links TRBV7-6 with TRBJ2-7; the D gene is possibly TRBD1 (7 bases). CDR1 and CDR2 (germline): SGHVS, FNYEAQ. Trimming stripped 4 bases from V and 3 bases from J, with 19 bases between. This CDR3 region has 16 residues. CDR3 nucleotide sequence: TGTGCCAGCAGCTCCCTTAGGGGCAGGGGGGTCTACGAGCAGTACTTC. It encodes CASSSLRGRGVYEQYF.